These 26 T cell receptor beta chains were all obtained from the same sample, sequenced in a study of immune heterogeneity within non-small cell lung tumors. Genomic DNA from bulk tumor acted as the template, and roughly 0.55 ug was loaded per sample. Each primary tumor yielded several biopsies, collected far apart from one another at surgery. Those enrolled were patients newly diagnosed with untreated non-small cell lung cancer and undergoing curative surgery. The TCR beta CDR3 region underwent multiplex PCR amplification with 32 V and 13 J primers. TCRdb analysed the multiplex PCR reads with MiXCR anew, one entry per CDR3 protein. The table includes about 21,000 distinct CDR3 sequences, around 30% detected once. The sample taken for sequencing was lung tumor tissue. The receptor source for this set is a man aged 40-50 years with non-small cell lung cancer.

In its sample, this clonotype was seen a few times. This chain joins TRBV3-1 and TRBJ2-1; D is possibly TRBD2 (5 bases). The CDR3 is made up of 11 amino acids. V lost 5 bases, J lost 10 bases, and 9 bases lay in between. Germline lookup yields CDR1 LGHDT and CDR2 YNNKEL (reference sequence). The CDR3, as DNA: TGTGCCAGCAGCGCACCTAGCGAGCAGTTCTTC. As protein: CASSAPSEQFF.

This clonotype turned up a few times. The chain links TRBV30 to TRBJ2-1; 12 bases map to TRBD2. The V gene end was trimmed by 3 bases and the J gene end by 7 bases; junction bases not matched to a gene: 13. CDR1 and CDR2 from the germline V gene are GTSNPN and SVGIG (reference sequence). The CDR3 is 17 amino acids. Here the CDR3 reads CAWSELGLAGILNEQFF. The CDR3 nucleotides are TGTGCCTGGAGCGAGCTGGGACTAGCGGGTATCTTAAATGAGCAGTTCTTC.

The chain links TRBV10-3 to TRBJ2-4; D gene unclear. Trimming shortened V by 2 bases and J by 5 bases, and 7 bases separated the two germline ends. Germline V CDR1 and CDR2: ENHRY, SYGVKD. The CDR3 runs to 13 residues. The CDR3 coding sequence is TGTGCCATCAGTGAGGGGAAGGAAAACATTCAGTACTTC. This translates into CAISEGKENIQYF.

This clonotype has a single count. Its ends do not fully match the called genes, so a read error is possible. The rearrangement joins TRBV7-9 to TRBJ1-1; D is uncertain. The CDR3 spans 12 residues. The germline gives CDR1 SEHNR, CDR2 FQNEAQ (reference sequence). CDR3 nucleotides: TGTGACAGCAGCTTTCAGAACACTGAAGCTTTCTTT. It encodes CDSSFQNTEAFF.

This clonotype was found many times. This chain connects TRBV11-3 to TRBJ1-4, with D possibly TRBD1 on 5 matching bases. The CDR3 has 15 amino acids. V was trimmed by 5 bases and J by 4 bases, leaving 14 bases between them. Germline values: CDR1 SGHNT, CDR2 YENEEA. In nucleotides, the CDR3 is TGTGCCAGCAGCGCAGGAGGGACCGTTAATGAAAAACTGTTTTTT. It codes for CASSAGGTVNEKLFF.

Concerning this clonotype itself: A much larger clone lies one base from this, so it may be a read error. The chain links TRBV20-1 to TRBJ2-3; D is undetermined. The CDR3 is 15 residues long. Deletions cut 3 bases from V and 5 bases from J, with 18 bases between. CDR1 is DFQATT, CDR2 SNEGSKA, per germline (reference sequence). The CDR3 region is CSASRPAAARDTQYF. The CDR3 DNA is TGCAGTGCTAGTCGCCCCGCGGCGGCCCGAGATACGCAGTATTTT.

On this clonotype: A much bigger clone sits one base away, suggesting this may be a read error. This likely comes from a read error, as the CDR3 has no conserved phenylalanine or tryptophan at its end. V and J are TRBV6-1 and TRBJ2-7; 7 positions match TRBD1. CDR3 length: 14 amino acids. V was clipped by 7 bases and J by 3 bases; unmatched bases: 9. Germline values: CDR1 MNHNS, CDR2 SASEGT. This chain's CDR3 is CASTSLQGRYEQYY. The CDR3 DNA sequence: TGTGCCAGCACCTCTTTACAGGGGCGCTACGAGCAGTACTAC.

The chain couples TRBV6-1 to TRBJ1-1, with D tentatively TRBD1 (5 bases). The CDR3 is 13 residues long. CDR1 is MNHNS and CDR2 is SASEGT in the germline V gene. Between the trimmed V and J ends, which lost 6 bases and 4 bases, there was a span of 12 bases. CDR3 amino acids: CASRGVDSTEAFF. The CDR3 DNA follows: TGTGCCAGCAGGGGGGTGGATAGCACTGAAGCTTTCTTT.

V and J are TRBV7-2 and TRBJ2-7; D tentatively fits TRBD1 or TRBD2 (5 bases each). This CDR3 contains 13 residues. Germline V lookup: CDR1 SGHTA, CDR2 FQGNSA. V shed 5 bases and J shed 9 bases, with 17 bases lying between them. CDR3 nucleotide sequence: TGTGCCAGCAGCCCTGGAGCGGTAGGGGTGCAGTACTTC. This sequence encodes CASSPGAVGVQYF.

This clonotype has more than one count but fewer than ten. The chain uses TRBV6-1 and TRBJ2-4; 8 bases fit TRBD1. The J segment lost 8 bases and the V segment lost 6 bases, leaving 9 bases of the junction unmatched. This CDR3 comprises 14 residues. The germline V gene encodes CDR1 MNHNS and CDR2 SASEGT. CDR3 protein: CASRPDRGWDIQYF. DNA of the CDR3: TGTGCCAGCAGACCCGACAGGGGATGGGACATTCAGTACTTC.

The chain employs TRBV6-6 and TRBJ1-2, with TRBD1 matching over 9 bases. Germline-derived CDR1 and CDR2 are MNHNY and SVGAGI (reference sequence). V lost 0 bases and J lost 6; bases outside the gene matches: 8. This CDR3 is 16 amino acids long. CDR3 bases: TGTGCCAGCAGTTACTCCAGACAGGGGGAGGTGGATGGCTACACCTTC. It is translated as CASSYSRQGEVDGYTF.

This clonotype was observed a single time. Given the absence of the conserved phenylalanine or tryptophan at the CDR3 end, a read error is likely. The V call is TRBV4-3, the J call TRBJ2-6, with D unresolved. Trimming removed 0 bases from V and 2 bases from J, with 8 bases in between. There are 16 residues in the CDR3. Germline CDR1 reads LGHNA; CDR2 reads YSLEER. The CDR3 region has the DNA TGCGCCAGCAGCCAAGATCGGAATCCTGGGGCCAACGTCCTGACTATC. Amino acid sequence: CASSQDRNPGANVLTI.

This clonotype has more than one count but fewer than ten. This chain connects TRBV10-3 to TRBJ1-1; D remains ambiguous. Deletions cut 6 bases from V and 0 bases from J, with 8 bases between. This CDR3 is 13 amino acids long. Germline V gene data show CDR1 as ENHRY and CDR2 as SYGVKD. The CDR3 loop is CAIRRDMNTEAFF. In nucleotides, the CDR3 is TGTGCCATCAGAAGAGACATGAACACTGAAGCTTTCTTT.

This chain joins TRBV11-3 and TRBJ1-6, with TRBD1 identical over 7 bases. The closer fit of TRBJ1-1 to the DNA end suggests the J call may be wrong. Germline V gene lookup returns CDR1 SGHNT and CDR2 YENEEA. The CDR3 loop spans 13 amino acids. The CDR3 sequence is CASSAGGLGEAFF. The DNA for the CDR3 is TGTGCCAGCAGCGCAGGGGGGCTAGGTGAAGCTTTCTTT.

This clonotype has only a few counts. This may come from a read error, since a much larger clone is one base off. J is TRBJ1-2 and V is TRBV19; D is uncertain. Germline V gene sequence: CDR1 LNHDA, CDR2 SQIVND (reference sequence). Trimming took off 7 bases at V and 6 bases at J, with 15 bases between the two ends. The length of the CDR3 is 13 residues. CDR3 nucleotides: TGTGCCAGTACACTCCTAAACGGGCATGGCTACACCTTC. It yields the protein CASTLLNGHGYTF.

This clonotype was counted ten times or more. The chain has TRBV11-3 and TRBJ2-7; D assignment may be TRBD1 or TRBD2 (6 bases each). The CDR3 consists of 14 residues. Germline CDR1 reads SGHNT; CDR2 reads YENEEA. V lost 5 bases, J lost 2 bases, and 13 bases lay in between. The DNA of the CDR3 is TGTGCCAGCAGCAATAGGGGGGTTACCTACGAGCAGTACTTC. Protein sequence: CASSNRGVTYEQYF.

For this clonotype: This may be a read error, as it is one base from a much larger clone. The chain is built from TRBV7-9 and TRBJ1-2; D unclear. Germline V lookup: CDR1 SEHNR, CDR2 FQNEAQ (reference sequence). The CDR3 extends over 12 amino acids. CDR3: CASSPGNYGYNF. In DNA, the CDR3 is TGTGCCAGCAGCCCCGGGAACTATGGCTACAACTTC.

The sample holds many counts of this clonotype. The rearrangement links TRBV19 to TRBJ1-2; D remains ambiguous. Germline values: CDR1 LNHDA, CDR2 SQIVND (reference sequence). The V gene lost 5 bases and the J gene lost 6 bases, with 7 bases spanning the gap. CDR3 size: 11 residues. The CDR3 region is CASSGGNGYTF. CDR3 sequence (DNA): TGTGCCAGTAGTGGTGGTAATGGCTACACCTTC.

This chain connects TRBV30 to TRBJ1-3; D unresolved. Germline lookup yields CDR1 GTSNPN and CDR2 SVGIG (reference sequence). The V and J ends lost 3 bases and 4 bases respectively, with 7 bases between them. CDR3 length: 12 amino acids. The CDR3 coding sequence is TGTGCCTGGAGCATCACAGGAAACACCATATATTTT. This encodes CAWSITGNTIYF.

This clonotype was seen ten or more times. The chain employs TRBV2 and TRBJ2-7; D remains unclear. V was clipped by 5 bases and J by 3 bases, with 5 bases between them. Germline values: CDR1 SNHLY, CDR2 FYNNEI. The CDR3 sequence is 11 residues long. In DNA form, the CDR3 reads TGTGCCAGCAGTTGGCACTACGAGCAGTACTTC. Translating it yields CASSWHYEQYF.

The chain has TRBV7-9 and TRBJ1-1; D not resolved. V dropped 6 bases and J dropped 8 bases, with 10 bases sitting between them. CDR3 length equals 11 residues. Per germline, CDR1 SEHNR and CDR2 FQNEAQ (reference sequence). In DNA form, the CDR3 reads TGTGCCAGCAGGGGCTATCCCGAAGCTTTCTTT. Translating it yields CASRGYPEAFF.

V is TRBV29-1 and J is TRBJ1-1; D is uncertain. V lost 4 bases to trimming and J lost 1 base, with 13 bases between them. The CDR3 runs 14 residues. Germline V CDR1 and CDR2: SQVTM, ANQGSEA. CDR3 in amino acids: CSVAPQLKNTEAFF. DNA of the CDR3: TGCAGCGTTGCCCCACAGTTGAAGAACACTGAAGCTTTCTTT.

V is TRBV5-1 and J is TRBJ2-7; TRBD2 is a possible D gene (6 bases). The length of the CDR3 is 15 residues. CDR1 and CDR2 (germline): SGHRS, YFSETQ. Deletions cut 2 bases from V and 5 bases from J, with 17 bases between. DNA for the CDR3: TGCGCCAGCAGCTTCTACGGGGGACGGGGAGACGAGCAGTACTTC. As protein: CASSFYGGRGDEQYF. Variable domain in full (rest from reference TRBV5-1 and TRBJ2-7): KAGVTQTPRYLIKTRGQQVTLSCSPISGHRSVSWYQQTPGQGLQFLFEYFSETQRNKGNFPGRFSGRQFSNSRSEMNVSTLELGDSALYLCASSFYGGRGDEQYFGPGTRLTVT.

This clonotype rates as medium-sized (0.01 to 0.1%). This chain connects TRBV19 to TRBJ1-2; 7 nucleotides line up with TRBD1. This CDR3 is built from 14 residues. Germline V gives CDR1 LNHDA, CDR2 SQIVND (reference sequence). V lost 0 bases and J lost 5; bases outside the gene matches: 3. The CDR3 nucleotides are TGTGCCAGTAGTATAGACAGGGGGGGGTATGGCTACACCTTC. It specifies CASSIDRGGYGYTF.

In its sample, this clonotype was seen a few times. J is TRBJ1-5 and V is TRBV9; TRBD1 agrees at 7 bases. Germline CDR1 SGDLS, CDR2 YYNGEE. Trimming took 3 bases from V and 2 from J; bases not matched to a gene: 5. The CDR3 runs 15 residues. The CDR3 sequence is CASSAAGGGNQPQHF. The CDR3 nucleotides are TGTGCCAGCAGCGCAGCAGGGGGAGGCAATCAGCCCCAGCATTTT.

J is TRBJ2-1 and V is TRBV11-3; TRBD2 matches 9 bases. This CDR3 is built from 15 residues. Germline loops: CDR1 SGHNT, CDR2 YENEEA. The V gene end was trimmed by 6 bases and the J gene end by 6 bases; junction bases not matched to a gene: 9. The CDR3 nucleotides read TGTGCCAGCAGTCGGAAAGCGGGAGGTAGCAATGAGCAGTTCTTC. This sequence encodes CASSRKAGGSNEQFF.